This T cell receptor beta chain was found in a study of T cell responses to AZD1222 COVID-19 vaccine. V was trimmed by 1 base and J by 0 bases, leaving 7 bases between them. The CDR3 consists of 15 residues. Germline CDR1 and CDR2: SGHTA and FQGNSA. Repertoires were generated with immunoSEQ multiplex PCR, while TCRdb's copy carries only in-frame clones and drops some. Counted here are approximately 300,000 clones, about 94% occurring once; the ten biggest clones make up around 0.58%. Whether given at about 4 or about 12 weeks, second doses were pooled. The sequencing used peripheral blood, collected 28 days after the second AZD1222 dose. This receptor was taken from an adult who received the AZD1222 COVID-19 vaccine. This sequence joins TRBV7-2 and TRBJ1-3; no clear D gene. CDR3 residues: CASSLGVRSGNTIYF. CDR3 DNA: TGTGCCAGCAGCTTAGGGGTTCGCTCTGGAAACACCATATATTTT.